One T cell receptor (beta chain) is described in this entry. This CDR3 contains 13 residues. V was trimmed by 1 base and J by 9 bases, leaving 13 bases between them. CDR1 and CDR2 from the germline V gene are SGHAT and FQNNGV. The data belong to a study of T cell changes during pregnancy in multiple sclerosis. TCRdb's table, derived via immunoSEQ multiplex PCR, lists solely in-frame clones and lacks some. The sample gives around 40,000 clones, roughly nine tenths of which show up once; 0.6% to 1% is in the top ten. The material sequenced was CD4+ T cells from peripheral blood mononuclear cells, taken after pregnancy. The clonotype comes from a female donor in good health, enrolled as a control in a pregnancy study. V is TRBV11-2 and J is TRBJ2-7; no clear D gene. CDR3 sequence: CASSLGSRIVQYF. The DNA of the CDR3 is TGTGCCAGCAGCTTAGGTTCTAGGATAGTGCAGTACTTC.